This T cell receptor (beta chain) was retrieved from a study of T cell responses to AZD1222 COVID-19 vaccine. Produced via immunoSEQ multiplex PCR; TCRdb's table is partial and in-frame only. This table has about 50,000 clones, roughly 80% appearing once. The V gene's germline CDR1 is SNHLY and CDR2 FYNNEI. V was clipped by 5 bases and J by 2 bases, with 10 bases between them. The CDR3 is 14 residues long. V gene TRBV2 combines with J gene TRBJ1-5; D ambiguous. The receptor was derived from an adult in good health. Source: peripheral blood, taken on day 0 of AZD1222 vaccination. The DNA of the CDR3 is TGTGCCAGCAGTCCCTCGTTCGGCAATCAGCCCCAGCATTTT. It is translated as CASSPSFGNQPQHF. Together with reference TRBV2 and TRBJ1-5, the CDR3 gives the full variable domain: EPEVTQTPSHQVTQMGQEVILRCVPISNHLYFYWYRQILGQKVEFLVSFYNNEISEKSEIFDDQFSVERPDGSNFTLKIRSTKLEDSAMYFCASSPSFGNQPQHFGDGTRLSIL.